These 24 T cell receptor beta chains were all obtained from the same sample, sequenced in a study of tumor and adjacent non-tumor tissue in lung cancer. TCRbeta libraries were built with three rounds of nested PCR, modified from ARM-PCR. A single record per CDR3 protein comes from TCRdb applying MiXCR to the multiplex PCR reads. The sample holds around 70,000 distinct CDR3 sequences; about 80% are singletons and the top ten take approximately 28%. RNA was extracted from bulk tissue without any cell sorting. Material for sequencing was lung tumor tissue. All receptors come from a man aged 60 to 69 with non-small cell lung cancer.

About this clonotype: At one boundary the junction diverges from the germline segment, which might be a read error. The chain couples TRBV20-1 to TRBJ2-3; D is perhaps TRBD1 or TRBD2 (6 bases each). Germline CDR1 and CDR2: DFQATT and SNEGSKA (reference sequence). The CDR3 contains 15 residues. The CDR3 DNA is TGCAGTGCTCACCCACTAGCCCCGGGGGCAGATACGCAATATTTT. Its translation: CSAHPLAPGADTQYF.

In this sample, this clonotype turned up many times. The chain recombines TRBV20-1 with TRBJ2-7, with unresolved D. Trimming cost V 5 bases and J 4 bases, with 15 bases left between them. There are 13 residues in the CDR3. Per the germline V gene, CDR1 is DFQATT and CDR2 is SNEGSKA (reference sequence). The CDR3: CSAPVNPTYEQYF. The CDR3 nucleotides read TGCAGTGCTCCAGTAAATCCTACTTACGAGCAGTACTTC.

V usage is TRBV7-9 and J usage is TRBJ2-1; D is uncertain. The CDR3 runs 13 residues. CDR1 is SEHNR and CDR2 is FQNEAQ in the germline V gene (reference sequence). Trimming stripped 0 bases from V and 9 bases from J, with 9 bases between. CDR3 residues: CASSLAQTGEQFF. DNA of the CDR3: TGTGCCAGCAGCTTAGCGCAAACGGGTGAGCAGTTCTTC.

On this clonotype itself: A much larger clone sits a single nucleotide away, making a read error possible. The chain uses TRBV11-1 and TRBJ2-5, with 7 bases matching TRBD2. This CDR3 region has 15 residues. The ends lost 8 bases at V and 5 bases at J; junction bases unmatched: 14. CDR1 and CDR2 (germline): SGHAT, FQDESV (reference sequence). CDR3 in amino acids: CASDHTVGGVETQYF. CDR3 in DNA: TGTGCCAGCGACCATACAGTGGGAGGGGTGGAGACCCAGTACTTC.

The rearrangement joins TRBV20-1 to TRBJ2-3, with D possibly being TRBD1 (5 bases). The CDR3 contains 12 residues. Germline-derived CDR1 and CDR2 are DFQATT and SNEGSKA (reference sequence). V was pared by 7 bases and J by 6 bases, with 14 bases between. In nucleotides, the CDR3 is TGCAGTGTAAGGACACCCCGGGATACGCAGTATTTT. Translated, it gives CSVRTPRDTQYF.

This clonotype came up many times. The chain joins TRBV29-1 to TRBJ2-3; 11 bases fit TRBD1. The germline V gene encodes CDR1 SQVTM and CDR2 ANQGSEA. The CDR3 extends over 15 amino acids. V lost 3 bases to trimming and J lost 4 bases; unmatched junction nucleotides: 6. The CDR3 coding sequence is TGCAGCGTTGACCCCAGGACAGGGGGCGCAGATACGCAGTATTTT. It is translated as CSVDPRTGGADTQYF.

Turning to this clonotype: A read error is likely, as this CDR3 ends without the conserved phenylalanine or tryptophan. J is TRBJ2-7 and V is TRBV29-1; TRBD1 aligns across 7 bases. The V gene end was trimmed by 6 bases and the J gene end by 4 bases; junction bases not matched to a gene: 6. CDR1 and CDR2 from the germline V gene are SQVTM and ANQGSEA. The CDR3 totals 12 residues. CDR3 sequence reads: CSVGTEGYEQYS. In nucleotides, the CDR3 is TGCAGCGTGGGGACAGAGGGATACGAGCAGTACTCC.

This chain links TRBV6-1 with TRBJ2-3; D is perhaps TRBD2 (6 bases). The CDR3 runs 16 residues. V was clipped by 5 bases and J by 13 bases, with 28 bases between them. Germline V gene lookup returns CDR1 MNHNS and CDR2 SASEGT. The CDR3 DNA reads as TGTGCCAGCAGTTCCGAGCACGGGACTCTATCAGATACCGAGTATTTT. The encoded protein is CASSSEHGTLSDTEYF.

The V and J genes are TRBV6-1 and TRBJ2-3; D remains ambiguous. Germline V lookup: CDR1 MNHNS, CDR2 SASEGT. This CDR3 spans 16 amino acids. V was cut by 0 bases and J by 9 bases, with 19 bases left in between. In nucleotides, the CDR3 is TGTGCCAGCAGTGAAGCGGGGTCTCGGCGAACAGTCACGCAGTATTTT. This translates into CASSEAGSRRTVTQYF.

Only one count was recorded for this clonotype. An end of the junction does not agree with germline; a read error may underlie this. This rearrangement joins TRBV29-1 to TRBJ2-5; no definite D call. Germline V gives CDR1 SQVTM, CDR2 ANQGSEA. This CDR3 has 13 amino acids. The CDR3 nucleotides are TGCAGCGTAAGGACCTCAAGCATGGAGATCCAGTACTTC. The encoded protein is CSVRTSSMEIQYF.

In the case of this clonotype: Since the CDR3 does not end with the conserved phenylalanine or tryptophan, this likely comes from a read error. The chain employs TRBV12-3 or TRBV12-4 and TRBJ2-3; the D is unclear. This CDR3 comprises 12 residues. Trimming shortened V by 5 bases and J by 8 bases, and 11 bases separated the two germline ends. The CDR3 DNA sequence: TGTGCCAGCAGTCCCACTCTGGGTACGCAGTATTCA. This encodes CASSPTLGTQYS.

As to this clonotype: Being one base from a much bigger clone, this may be a read error. The rearrangement uses TRBV7-9 and TRBJ2-7, with D uncertain. The CDR3 runs 14 residues. Germline V gives CDR1 SEHNR, CDR2 FQNEAQ (reference sequence). V was shortened by 5 bases and J by 3 bases, with 14 bases between the two germline ends. CDR3 residues: CASSPLEMVYEQYF. The CDR3 DNA sequence: TGTGCCAGCAGCCCCCTGGAGATGGTCTACGAGCAGTACTTC.

This clonotype was seen more than once but under ten times. The chain combines TRBV29-1 with TRBJ2-3; 13 bases fit TRBD2. Germline lookup yields CDR1 SQVTM and CDR2 ANQGSEA. This CDR3 has 15 amino acids. With V trimmed by 8 bases and J by 3 bases, 8 bases remained unmatched. DNA for the CDR3: TGCAGCAGGGGGACTAGCGGGGCTAGAACAGATACGCAGTATTTT. Translation: CSRGTSGARTDTQYF.

Note on this clonotype: The CDR3 does not end in the conserved phenylalanine or tryptophan, so this is likely a read error. In DNA form, the CDR3 reads TGTGCCAGCGGCCCGCCACGGGGATCGAGGCTAGCGGGCCCGCTCCAATACAATGAGCAGTTCCTC. Translating gives CASGPPRGSRLAGPLQYNEQFL. The V and J genes are TRBV5-6 and TRBJ2-1, with 8 bases fitting TRBD2. The CDR3 is 22 amino acids. CDR1 and CDR2 from the germline V gene are SGHDT and YYEEEE. J gave up 4 bases and V 7 bases, and 31 bases lay outside the gene matches.

The chain combines TRBV6-5 with TRBJ2-7; tentative D call: TRBD1 (6 bases). V dropped 10 bases and J dropped 9 bases, with 22 bases sitting between them. CDR3 length equals 13 residues. CDR1 is MNHEY and CDR2 is SVGAGI in the germline V gene. Here the CDR3 reads CAISYSRDNGQYF. The CDR3 bases are TGTGCCATCAGCTACAGCCGGGACAATGGGCAGTACTTC.

A note on this clonotype: At one end, the junction sequence differs from germline, possibly due to a read error. This chain connects TRBV5-7 to TRBJ2-4; 7 bases match TRBD2. TRBV5-7 is designated an ORF whose function remains uncertain. The CDR3 runs 16 residues. The CDR3 reads CTSSSVAGYGKNIQYF. DNA for the CDR3: TGTACCAGCAGTTCAGTAGCGGGTTATGGCAAAAACATTCAGTACTTC.

By share of the sample, this clonotype is medium-sized. This rearrangement joins TRBV20-1 to TRBJ2-3, with no clear D. The germline V and J ends were trimmed by 0 bases and 6 bases, with 7 bases remaining between them. Germline lookup yields CDR1 DFQATT and CDR2 SNEGSKA (reference sequence). CDR3 length: 12 amino acids. The chain's CDR3 is CSAREMGDTQYF. CDR3 nucleotide sequence: TGCAGTGCTAGAGAAATGGGGGATACGCAGTATTTT.

This clonotype appeared a few times. The chain uses TRBV28 and TRBJ1-4; D gene unclear. V gave up 5 bases and J gave up 7 bases, with 20 bases separating them. CDR1 is MDHEN and CDR2 is SYDVKM in the germline V gene. CDR3 length equals 16 residues. The CDR3 DNA reads as TGTGCCAGCAGTCCCCCTCTTCGAGGGTTGGGTGAAAAACTGTTTTTT. It specifies CASSPPLRGLGEKLFF.

Comments on this clonotype: The junction and the germline gene differ at one end; a read error may be behind it. The chain carries TRBV12-3 or TRBV12-4 and TRBJ1-6; D might be TRBD1 (5 bases). The CDR3 is 16 amino acids. CDR3 bases: TGTGCCAGCAATCTTAGCCAGGGAAACGGGAATTCACCCCTCCATTTT. Its protein is CASNLSQGNGNSPLHF.

With regard to this clonotype: The conserved phenylalanine or tryptophan is not found at the CDR3 terminus, so this likely reflects a read error. CDR3 DNA sequence: TGCAGTGCCCCGGGACGAGCGCATGAATCCCTCCACTAT. Encoded protein: CSAPGRAHESLHY. V is TRBV20-1 and J is TRBJ1-6; TRBD1 might be the D (5 bases). CDR3 size: 13 residues. Germline V lookup: CDR1 DFQATT, CDR2 SNEGSKA (reference sequence). Trimming removed 6 bases at V and 14 bases at J, with 20 bases between.

With respect to this clonotype: One junction end disagrees with the germline gene, perhaps due to a read error. V gene TRBV5-6 combines with J gene TRBJ2-5; tentatively, D is TRBD1 or TRBD2 (5 bases each). The germline gives CDR1 SGHDT, CDR2 YYEEEE. CDR3 length: 16 residues. As DNA, the CDR3 is TGTACCAGTATTCTAAGCAGCGGTAGGGGTCGGGAGACCCAGTACTTC. Translation gives CTSILSSGRGRETQYF.

As regards this clonotype: An end of the junction does not agree with germline; a read error may underlie this. The V gene is TRBV29-1, the J gene TRBJ1-1; the D is unclear. This CDR3 region has 8 residues. CDR1 is SQVTM, CDR2 ANQGSEA, per germline. In DNA form, the CDR3 reads TGCACCGTTACGGTAGCTTTCTTT. The encoded protein is CTVTVAFF.

This clonotype has just one count. The junction shows a germline mismatch at one end, possibly a read error. The DNA of the CDR3 is TGTGCCAGCAGTAAACAAGGGAACAGGAGGAATCAGCCCCAGAATTTT. It yields the protein CASSKQGNRRNQPQNF. The V and J genes are TRBV6-5 and TRBJ1-5; D may be TRBD1 (5 bases). Germline-derived CDR1 and CDR2 are MNHEY and SVGAGI. The CDR3 totals 16 residues.

Concerning this clonotype itself: Germline is not matched at one junction end, which may reflect a read error. This rearrangement joins TRBV20-1 to TRBJ2-1; 12 bases match TRBD2. CDR1 and CDR2 (germline): DFQATT, SNEGSKA (reference sequence). The CDR3 runs to 16 residues. As DNA, the CDR3 is TGCAGTGCTAGAGGTGGACTAGCGGGAACGTGGAATGAGCGGTTCTTC. It translates to CSARGGLAGTWNERFF.